The source of this T cell receptor beta chain is a study of T cell changes during pregnancy in multiple sclerosis. The CDR3 sequence is 16 residues long. CDR1 SGHNT and CDR2 YENEEA come from the germline V gene. Trimming took 1 base from V and 6 from J; bases not matched to a gene: 8. The assay was immunoSEQ multiplex PCR, and TCRdb's table has in-frame clones only and misses some. This sample has about 51,000 clones, with approximately 94% found just once. Material: CD4+ T cells from peripheral blood mononuclear cells, obtained in the second trimester of pregnancy. The V and J genes are TRBV11-3 and TRBJ2-3; TRBD2 agrees at 9 bases. This clonotype was obtained from a female donor with multiple sclerosis, enrolled in a pregnancy study. The chain's CDR3 is CASSLGGSGGGDTQYF. DNA of the CDR3: TGTGCCAGCAGCTTAGGAGGTAGCGGGGGTGGGGATACGCAGTATTTT.